The sequence of this T cell receptor beta chain was determined in a study of T cell responses to AZD1222 COVID-19 vaccine. Germline V gives CDR1 MRHNA, CDR2 SNTAGT. The CDR3 length is 16 residues. The ends were cut back, 0 bases at V and 5 bases at J, with 14 bases in the middle. The protocol was immunoSEQ multiplex PCR, while the TCRdb copy is restricted to in-frame clones and leaves out a portion. The sample lists more than 90,000 clones, around 85% occurring once. Pooled in the analysis were second doses at about 4 or about 12 weeks. The receptor's source is an adult who received the AZD1222 COVID-19 vaccine. The rearrangement links TRBV6-4 to TRBJ2-1; D is possibly TRBD2 (5 bases). Sample: peripheral blood, taken 28 days after the second AZD1222 dose. This CDR3 is CASSDSWTRRDNEQFF. The CDR3 DNA sequence: TGTGCCAGCAGTGACTCGTGGACTCGAAGAGACAATGAGCAGTTCTTC.